This T cell receptor beta chain was retrieved from a study of human T cells and chemical hapten exposure. Attachment of unique molecular identifiers to individual cDNA molecules was performed in the library. TCRdb analysed the RACE reads with MiXCR anew, one entry per CDR3 protein. The data show approximately 60,000 distinct CDR3 sequences, about 11% seen once. Broader study findings: With DPC sensitization, TCRs exceeding 1 in 1000 frequency showed no change.

The sample holds many counts of this clonotype. Its cognate antigen is unknown. Time point meaning: pre-sensitization, week 0. Treatment denoted: therapeutic diphenylcyclopropenone sensitization with weekly scalp DPC. Blood collection took place prior to placing each patch test. The receptor was isolated from a woman aged 40 to 50 with alopecia areata. Some clones in this sample may be carry-over from other donors' samples. The sample in question was whole blood, obtained in connection with sensitization to the hapten diphenylcyclopropenone (DPC).

CDR3 sequence reads: CASSPFGQGSQPQHF. The CDR3 DNA reads as TGTGCCAGCAGCCCGTTCGGACAGGGTAGTCAGCCCCAGCATTTT. The V gene is TRBV5-6, the J gene TRBJ1-5; 8 nucleotides agree with TRBD1. This CDR3 has 15 amino acids. CDR1 SGHDT and CDR2 YYEEEE come from the germline V gene. V lost 4 bases, J lost 6 bases, and 9 bases stayed unmatched. The full variable domain, rest sourced from reference TRBV5-6 and TRBJ1-5, is DAGVTQSPTHLIKTRGQQVTLRCSPKSGHDTVSWYQQALGQGPQFIFQYYEEEERQRGNFPDRFSGHQFPNYSSELNVNALLLGDSALYLCASSPFGQGSQPQHFGDGTRLSIL.